The clone carrying this TCR beta chain has at least ten counts. No antigen is known for it. From germline, CDR1 is DFQATT and CDR2 SNEGSKA (reference sequence). CDR3 size: 15 residues. The V segment lost 2 bases and the J segment 4 bases; nucleotides outside the gene matches: 7. The data belong to a study of CD8+CD57+ T cells in acquired aplastic anemia. The overall study: DNA from sorted CD4+ and CD8+ cells averaged about 3.2 ug.

Template material for TCR beta VDJ and CDR3 profiling consisted of genomic DNA. One entry per CDR3 protein, called by TCRdb with MiXCR from the reads. This table holds 150,000 to 180,000 distinct CDR3 sequences, approximately 52% found once. Overall study findings and caveats: Patients had twenty-nine CD8+ CDR3 sequences in common with controls (the shared set). Researchers reported that CD8+ Simpson's diversity was not significantly different in patients versus controls.

Whoever was chosen for sequencing had shown CD8+CD57+ cell expansion by flow cytometry. Sequencing was performed on sorted CD4+, CD8+, or CD8+CD57+ T cells (not recorded which) from PBMCs. The chain uses TRBV20-1 and TRBJ1-2, with 10 positions matching TRBD1. This clonotype was sampled from a human donor with aplastic anemia. CDR3 bases: TGCAGTGCTAGAACGCCGGACAGGGGGACCTATGGCTACACCTTC. Encoded protein: CSARTPDRGTYGYTF.